These 15 T cell receptor beta chains were all obtained from the same sample, sequenced in a study of Graves' ophthalmopathy and Graves' hyperthyroidism. Amplification of TCR beta CDR3 regions used RNA transcripts. RT-PCR with HTBI primers came first, then second-round multiplex PCR. Via MiXCR, TCRdb re-called the multiplex PCR reads, giving one row per CDR3 protein. The profile covers hundreds of thousands of distinct CDR3 sequences, with 20% to 25% appearing a single time and roughly 3% taken by the ten largest. Sequencing used peripheral blood. All receptors come from a woman aged 18-35 years with stable Graves' hyperthyroidism.

This clonotype was seen a handful of times. The chain carries TRBV4-1 and TRBJ2-5, with D maybe TRBD2 (6 bases). V gave up 1 base and J gave up 1 base, with 10 bases separating them. The germline V gene encodes CDR1 MGHRA and CDR2 YSYEKL. CDR3 length: 15 amino acids. The CDR3 DNA is TGCGCCAGCAGCCAAGGGAGGGGTACCCAAGAGACCCAGTACTTC. Translated, it gives CASSQGRGTQETQYF.

This clonotype was recorded at least ten times. The chain recombines TRBV12-3 or TRBV12-4 with TRBJ1-1; D not certain. The CDR3 consists of 12 residues. Trimming removed 6 bases from V and 6 bases from J, with 11 bases in between. The CDR3 DNA is TGTGCCAGCAGCCCGGACTTTGCTGAAGCTTTCTTT. Its protein is CASSPDFAEAFF.

The J gene is TRBJ1-6, the V gene TRBV7-2; no reliable D call. The V gene lost 5 bases and the J gene lost 10 bases, with 12 bases spanning the gap. CDR1 and CDR2 from the germline V gene are SGHTA and FQGNSA. The CDR3 spans 13 residues. CDR3 nucleotides: TGTGCCAGCAGCCGCCTTCTACACTCACCCCTCCACTTT. Protein product: CASSRLLHSPLHF. Full variable domain (missing parts from reference TRBV7-2 and TRBJ1-6): GAGVSQSPSNKVTEKGKDVELRCDPISGHTALYWYRQSLGQGLEFLIYFQGNSAPDKSGLPSDRFSAERTGGSVSTLTIQRTQQEDSAVYLCASSRLLHSPLHFGNGTRLTVT.

V and J are TRBV4-1 and TRBJ2-4; 7 bases map to TRBD1. Looked up from germline, CDR1 is MGHRA and CDR2 is YSYEKL. The CDR3 consists of 15 residues. V gave up 2 bases and J gave up 2 bases; unmatched junction bases: 3. The CDR3 DNA reads as TGCGCCAGCAGCCAACCGACAGGGTCCAAAAACATTCAGTACTTC. Its protein product is CASSQPTGSKNIQYF.

This clonotype appeared a few times. This chain links TRBV20-1 with TRBJ2-4, with D perhaps matching TRBD2 (5 bases). In germline, CDR1 is DFQATT, CDR2 SNEGSKA (reference sequence). V lost 2 bases, J lost 0 bases, and 8 bases lay in between. The CDR3 is 14 residues long. DNA of the CDR3: TGCAGTGCTAGATCGAGCGGAGCCAAAAACATTCAGTACTTC. It is translated as CSARSSGAKNIQYF.

This clonotype showed up many times. The rearrangement joins TRBV6-1 to TRBJ2-7; the D gene is possibly TRBD1 (6 bases). V gave up 3 bases and J gave up 3 bases, with 15 bases separating them. The length of the CDR3 is 15 residues. Germline V gives CDR1 MNHNS, CDR2 SASEGT. This chain's CDR3 is CASSEGTNLFYEQYF. The CDR3 nucleotides read TGTGCCAGCAGTGAGGGGACAAATCTTTTCTACGAGCAGTACTTC.

In its sample, this clonotype was seen many times. The chain has TRBV15 and TRBJ1-5; D gene uncertain. V shed 0 bases and J shed 2 bases, with 11 bases lying between them. This CDR3 comprises 16 residues. Germline CDR1 is LNHNV and CDR2 is YYDKDF (reference sequence). The CDR3 loop reads CATSRDSSVGNQPQHF. The CDR3 DNA follows: TGTGCCACCAGCAGAGATTCATCAGTGGGCAATCAGCCCCAGCATTTT.

This clonotype occurred many times. The chain employs TRBV30 and TRBJ2-4; 10 bases are a match to TRBD1. The CDR3 length is 14 residues. The V segment lost 4 bases and the J segment 6 bases; nucleotides outside the gene matches: 6. Germline loops: CDR1 GTSNPN, CDR2 SVGIG (reference sequence). As DNA, the CDR3 is TGTGCCTGGACTGCCGGGACAGGGGTAAACATTCAGTACTTC. Amino acid sequence: CAWTAGTGVNIQYF.

This clonotype has only a few counts. This chain connects TRBV25-1 to TRBJ1-5; no firm D call. Trimming cost V 1 base and J 7 bases, with 8 bases left between them. Germline V gene data show CDR1 as MGHDK and CDR2 as SYGVNS. The CDR3 has 13 amino acids. The CDR3 protein is CASSEWRGQPQHF. The CDR3 bases are TGTGCCAGCAGTGAATGGCGAGGGCAGCCCCAGCATTTT.

This clonotype has a count of ten or more. V gene TRBV12-3 or TRBV12-4 combines with J gene TRBJ2-7; D is possibly TRBD1 or TRBD2 (5 bases each). V dropped 5 bases and J dropped 3 bases, with 17 bases sitting between them. The CDR3 sequence is 15 residues long. CDR3 sequence (DNA): TGTGCCAGCAGTGATCATGGGGACCCCAACTACGAGCAGTACTTC. It yields the protein CASSDHGDPNYEQYF.

Of note for this clonotype: A much larger clonotype is one base distant, so this may be a read error. The rearrangement uses TRBV29-1 and TRBJ2-2; the D call may be TRBD1 or TRBD2 (5 bases each). The CDR3 has 13 amino acids. Germline V gene data show CDR1 as SQVTM and CDR2 as ANQGSEA. CDR3: CSVDGTGTGELCF. Here the CDR3 DNA reads TGCAGCGTTGATGGGACGGGCACCGGGGAGCTGTGTTTT.

This clonotype has ten or more counts. V gene TRBV28 combines with J gene TRBJ1-6; D not certain. Germline-derived CDR1 and CDR2 are MDHEN and SYDVKM. The CDR3 runs to 15 residues. V dropped 3 bases and J dropped 7 bases, with 13 bases sitting between them. CDR3 DNA sequence: TGTGCCAGCAGTTTCCGGACGGCTACCAATTCACCCCTCCACTTT. Translated: CASSFRTATNSPLHF.

This clonotype was counted many times. The chain employs TRBV6-5 and TRBJ2-5; D gene unclear. The germline V gene has CDR1 MNHEY and CDR2 SVGAGI. V shed 0 bases and J shed 6 bases, with 14 bases lying between them. The CDR3 covers 15 residues. The CDR3 coding sequence is TGTGCCAGCAGTTACTCGATCGCCAGGTCGCAGACCCAGTACTTC. This sequence encodes CASSYSIARSQTQYF.

The table lists this clonotype with many counts. This sequence joins TRBV6-4 and TRBJ2-2; no definite D call. Per the germline V gene, CDR1 is MRHNA and CDR2 is SNTAGT. The CDR3 runs to 13 residues. Trimming took off 0 bases at V and 8 bases at J, with 7 bases between the two ends. The CDR3 nucleotides read TGTGCCAGCAGTGACTCGCACGGTGGGGAGCTGTTTTTT. This gives the protein CASSDSHGGELFF.

There are many counts of this clonotype. V usage is TRBV16 and J usage is TRBJ1-1; D perhaps matches TRBD1 (6 bases). V was cut by 2 bases and J by 1 base, with 11 bases left in between. CDR1 is KGHSY and CDR2 is FQNENV in the germline V gene. CDR3 length: 15 residues. CDR3 DNA: TGTGCCAGCAGCCAACGCAACAGGGAGAACACTGAAGCTTTCTTT. It specifies CASSQRNRENTEAFF.